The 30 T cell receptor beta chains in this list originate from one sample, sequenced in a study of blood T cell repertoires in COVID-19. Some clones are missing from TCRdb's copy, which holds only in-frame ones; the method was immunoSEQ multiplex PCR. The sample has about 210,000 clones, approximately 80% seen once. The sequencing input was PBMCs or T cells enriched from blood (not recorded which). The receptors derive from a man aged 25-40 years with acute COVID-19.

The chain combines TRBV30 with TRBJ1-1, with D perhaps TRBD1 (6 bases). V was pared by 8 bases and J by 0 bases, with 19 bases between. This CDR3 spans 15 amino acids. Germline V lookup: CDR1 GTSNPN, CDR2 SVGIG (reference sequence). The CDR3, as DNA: TGTGCCGGAGAGATGACAGGACTTATGAACACTGAAGCTTTCTTT. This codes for CAGEMTGLMNTEAFF.

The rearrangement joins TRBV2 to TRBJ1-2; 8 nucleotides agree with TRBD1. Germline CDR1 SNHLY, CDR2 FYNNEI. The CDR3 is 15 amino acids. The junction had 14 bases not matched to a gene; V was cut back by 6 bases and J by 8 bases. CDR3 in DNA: TGTGCCAGCAGCGATAGACAGGGGCTTATGGGGGGCTACACCTTC. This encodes CASSDRQGLMGGYTF.

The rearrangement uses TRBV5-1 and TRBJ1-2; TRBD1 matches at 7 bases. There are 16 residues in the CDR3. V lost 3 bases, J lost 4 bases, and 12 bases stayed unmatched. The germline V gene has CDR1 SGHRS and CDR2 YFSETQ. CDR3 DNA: TGCGCCAGCAGCTCAGATGGGGGACAGAATTTCTATGGCTACACCTTC. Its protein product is CASSSDGGQNFYGYTF.

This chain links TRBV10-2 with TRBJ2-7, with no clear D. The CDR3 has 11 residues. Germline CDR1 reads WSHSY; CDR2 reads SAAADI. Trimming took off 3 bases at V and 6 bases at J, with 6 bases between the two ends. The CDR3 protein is CASSDPSEQYF. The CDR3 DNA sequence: TGCGCCAGCAGTGATCCTTCCGAGCAGTACTTC.

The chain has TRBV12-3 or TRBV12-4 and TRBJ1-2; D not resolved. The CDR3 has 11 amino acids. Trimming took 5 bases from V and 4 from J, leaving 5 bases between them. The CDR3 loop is CASSNSYGYTF. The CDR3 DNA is TGTGCCAGCAGTAACAGCTATGGCTACACCTTC.

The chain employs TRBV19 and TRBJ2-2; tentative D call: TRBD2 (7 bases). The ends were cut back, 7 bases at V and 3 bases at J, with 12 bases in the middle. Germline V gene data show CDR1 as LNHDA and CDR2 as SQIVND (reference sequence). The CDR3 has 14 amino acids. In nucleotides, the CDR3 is TGTGCCAGTAACCCGGGGGGCTACACCGGGGAGCTGTTTTTT. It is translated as CASNPGGYTGELFF.

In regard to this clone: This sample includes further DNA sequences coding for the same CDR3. CDR3 sequence: CASSVLAGAYNEQFF. The CDR3 region has the DNA TGTGCCAGCAGCGTACTAGCGGGGGCTTACAATGAGCAGTTCTTC. This rearrangement joins TRBV9 to TRBJ2-1; 10 bases fit TRBD2. CDR1 is SGDLS, CDR2 YYNGEE, per germline. This CDR3 has 15 residues. The V and J ends lost 1 base and 4 bases, in that order; junction bases with no gene match: 2.

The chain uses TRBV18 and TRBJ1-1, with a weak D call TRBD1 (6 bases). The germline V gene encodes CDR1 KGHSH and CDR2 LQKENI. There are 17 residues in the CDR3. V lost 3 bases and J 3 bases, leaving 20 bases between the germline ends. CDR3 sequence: CASSPVVPGVEDTEAFF. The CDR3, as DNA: TGTGCCAGCTCACCGGTCGTGCCAGGGGTAGAGGACACTGAAGCTTTCTTT.

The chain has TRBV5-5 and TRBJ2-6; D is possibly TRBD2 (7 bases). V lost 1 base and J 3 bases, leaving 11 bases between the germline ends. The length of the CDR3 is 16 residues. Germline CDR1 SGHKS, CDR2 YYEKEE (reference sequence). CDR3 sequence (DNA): TGTGCCAGCAGCTTGACGGGGGGCGGTGGGGCCAACGTCCTGACTTTC. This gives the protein CASSLTGGGGANVLTF.

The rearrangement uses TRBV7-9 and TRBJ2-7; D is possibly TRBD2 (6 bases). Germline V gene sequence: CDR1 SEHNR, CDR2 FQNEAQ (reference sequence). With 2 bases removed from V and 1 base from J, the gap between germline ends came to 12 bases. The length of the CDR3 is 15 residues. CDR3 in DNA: TGTGCCAGCAGCTTATATATCGGGGGTTCCTACGAGCAGTACTTC. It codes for CASSLYIGGSYEQYF.

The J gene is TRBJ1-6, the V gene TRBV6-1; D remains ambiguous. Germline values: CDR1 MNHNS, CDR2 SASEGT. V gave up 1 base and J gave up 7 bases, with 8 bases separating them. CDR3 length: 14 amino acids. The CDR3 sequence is CASSEDIQNSPLHF. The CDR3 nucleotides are TGTGCCAGCAGTGAAGATATACAGAATTCACCCCTCCACTTT.

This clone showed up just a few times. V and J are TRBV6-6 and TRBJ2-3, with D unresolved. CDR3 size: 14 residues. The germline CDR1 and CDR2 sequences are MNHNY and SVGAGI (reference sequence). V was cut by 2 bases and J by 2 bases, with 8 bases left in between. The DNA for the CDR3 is TGTGCCAGCAGTTACCGTCAGATCACAGATACGCAGTATTTT. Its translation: CASSYRQITDTQYF.

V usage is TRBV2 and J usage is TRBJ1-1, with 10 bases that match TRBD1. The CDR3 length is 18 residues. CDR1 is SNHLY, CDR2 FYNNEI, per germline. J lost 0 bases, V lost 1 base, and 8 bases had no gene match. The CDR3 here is CASSEDGTGATMNTEAFF. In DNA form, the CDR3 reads TGTGCCAGCAGTGAAGATGGGACAGGGGCGACCATGAACACTGAAGCTTTCTTT.

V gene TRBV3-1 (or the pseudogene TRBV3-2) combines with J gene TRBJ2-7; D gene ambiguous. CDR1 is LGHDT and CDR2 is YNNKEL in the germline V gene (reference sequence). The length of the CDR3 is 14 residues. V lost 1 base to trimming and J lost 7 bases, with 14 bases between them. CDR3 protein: CASSQALSPQEQYF. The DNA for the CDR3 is TGTGCCAGCAGCCAAGCCCTTTCACCACAGGAGCAGTACTTC.

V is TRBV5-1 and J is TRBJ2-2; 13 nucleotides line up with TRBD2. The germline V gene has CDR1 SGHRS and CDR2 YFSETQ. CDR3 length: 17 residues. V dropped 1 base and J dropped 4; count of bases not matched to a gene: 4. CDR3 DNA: TGCGCCAGCAGCTTGACACTAGCGGGGGGGCGCACCGGGGAGCTGTTTTTT. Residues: CASSLTLAGGRTGELFF.

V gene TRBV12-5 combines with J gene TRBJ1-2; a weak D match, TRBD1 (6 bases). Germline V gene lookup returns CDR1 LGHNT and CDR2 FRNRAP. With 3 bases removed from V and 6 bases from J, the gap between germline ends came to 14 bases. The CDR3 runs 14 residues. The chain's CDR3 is CASGFSTGLDGYTF. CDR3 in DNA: TGTGCTAGTGGTTTTTCGACAGGTTTGGATGGCTACACCTTC.

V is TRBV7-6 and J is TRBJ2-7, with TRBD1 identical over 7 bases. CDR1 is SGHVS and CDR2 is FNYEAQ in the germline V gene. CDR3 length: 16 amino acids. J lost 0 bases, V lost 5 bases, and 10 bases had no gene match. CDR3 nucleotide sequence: TGTGCCAGCAGCCTACCACAGGGGTCAAGCTCCTACGAGCAGTACTTC. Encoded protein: CASSLPQGSSSYEQYF. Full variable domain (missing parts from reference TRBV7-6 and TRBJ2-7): GAGVSQSPRYKVTKRGQDVALRCDPISGHVSLYWYRQALGQGPEFLTYFNYEAQQDKSGLPNDRFSAERPEGSISTLTIQRTEQRDSAMYRCASSLPQGSSSYEQYFGPGTRLTVT.

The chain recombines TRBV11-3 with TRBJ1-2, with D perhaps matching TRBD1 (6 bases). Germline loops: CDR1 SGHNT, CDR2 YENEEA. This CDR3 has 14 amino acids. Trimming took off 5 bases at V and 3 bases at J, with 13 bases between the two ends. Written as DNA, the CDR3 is TGTGCCAGCAGCCCGGACAGCCTGGACTATGGCTACACCTTC. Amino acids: CASSPDSLDYGYTF.

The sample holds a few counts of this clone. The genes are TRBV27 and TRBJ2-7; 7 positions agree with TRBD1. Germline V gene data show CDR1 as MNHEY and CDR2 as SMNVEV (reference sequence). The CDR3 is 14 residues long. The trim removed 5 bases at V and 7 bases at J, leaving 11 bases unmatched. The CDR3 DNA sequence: TGTGCCAGCAGTACTTGGACAGGCGATCGGGAGCAGTACTTC. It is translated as CASSTWTGDREQYF.

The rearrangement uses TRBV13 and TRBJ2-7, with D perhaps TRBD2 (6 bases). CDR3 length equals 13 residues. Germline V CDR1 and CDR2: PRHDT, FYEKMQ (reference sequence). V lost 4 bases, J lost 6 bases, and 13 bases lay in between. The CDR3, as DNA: TGTGCCAGCAGCTCCCGCGGGGTCTCCGAGCAGTACTTC. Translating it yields CASSSRGVSEQYF.

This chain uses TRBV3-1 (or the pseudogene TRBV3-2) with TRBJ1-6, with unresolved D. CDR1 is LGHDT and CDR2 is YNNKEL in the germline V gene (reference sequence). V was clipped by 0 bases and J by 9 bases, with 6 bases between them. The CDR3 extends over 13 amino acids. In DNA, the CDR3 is TGTGCCAGCAGCCAAGACGGTGGTTCACCCCTCCACTTT. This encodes CASSQDGGSPLHF.

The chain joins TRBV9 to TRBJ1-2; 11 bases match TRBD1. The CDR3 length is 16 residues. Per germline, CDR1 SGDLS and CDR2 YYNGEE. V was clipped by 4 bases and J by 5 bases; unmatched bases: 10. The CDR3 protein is CASSPDRGRETYGYTF. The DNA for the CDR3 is TGTGCCAGCAGCCCGGACAGGGGGCGTGAGACTTATGGCTACACCTTC.

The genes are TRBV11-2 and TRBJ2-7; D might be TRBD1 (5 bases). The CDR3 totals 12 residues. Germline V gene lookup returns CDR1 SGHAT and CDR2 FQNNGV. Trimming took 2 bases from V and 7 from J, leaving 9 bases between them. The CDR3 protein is CASSLQTAEQYF. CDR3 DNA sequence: TGTGCCAGCAGCTTACAGACAGCAGAGCAGTACTTC.

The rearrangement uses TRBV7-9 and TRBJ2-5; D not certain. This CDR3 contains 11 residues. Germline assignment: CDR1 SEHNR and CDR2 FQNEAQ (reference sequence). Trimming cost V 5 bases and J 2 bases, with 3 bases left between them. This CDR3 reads CASSPQETQYF. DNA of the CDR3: TGTGCCAGCAGCCCGCAAGAGACCCAGTACTTC. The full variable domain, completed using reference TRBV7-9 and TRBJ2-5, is DTGVSQNPRHKITKRGQNVTFRCDPISEHNRLYWYRQTLGQGPEFLTYFQNEAQLEKSRLLSDRFSAERPKGSFSTLEIQRTEQGDSAMYLCASSPQETQYFGPGTRLLVL.

The CDR3 DNA reads TGCAGCGTTGAAGGCGGACAGTCCATGAACACTGAAGCTTTCTTT. This translates into CSVEGGQSMNTEAFF. The chain employs TRBV29-1 and TRBJ1-1; weak D call: TRBD1 (6 bases). The CDR3 has 15 residues. Trimming took off 1 base at V and 0 bases at J, with 12 bases between the two ends. Per the germline V gene, CDR1 is SQVTM and CDR2 is ANQGSEA.

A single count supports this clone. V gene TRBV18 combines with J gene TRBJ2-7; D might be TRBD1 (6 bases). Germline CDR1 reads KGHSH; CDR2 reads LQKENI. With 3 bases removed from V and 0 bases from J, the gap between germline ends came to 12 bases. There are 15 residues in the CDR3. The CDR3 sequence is CASSPGTGTSYEQYF. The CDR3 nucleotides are TGTGCCAGCTCACCGGGAACAGGGACCTCCTACGAGCAGTACTTC.

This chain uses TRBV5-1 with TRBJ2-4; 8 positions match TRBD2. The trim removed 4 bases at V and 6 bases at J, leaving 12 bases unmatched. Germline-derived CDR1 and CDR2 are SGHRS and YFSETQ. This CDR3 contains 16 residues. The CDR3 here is CASSQQSSGGRNIQYF. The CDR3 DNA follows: TGCGCCAGCAGCCAACAATCCAGCGGGGGAAGAAACATTCAGTACTTC.

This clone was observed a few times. DNA of the CDR3: TGTGCCAGCAGCATGTCCCGGGACAGGGGGCTAGGTCCAGATACGCAGTATTTT. The encoded protein is CASSMSRDRGLGPDTQYF. The rearrangement joins TRBV11-2 to TRBJ2-3; 12 bases are shared with TRBD1. The CDR3 runs to 18 residues. The V segment lost 5 bases and the J segment 4 bases; nucleotides outside the gene matches: 13. Germline CDR1 is SGHAT and CDR2 is FQNNGV.

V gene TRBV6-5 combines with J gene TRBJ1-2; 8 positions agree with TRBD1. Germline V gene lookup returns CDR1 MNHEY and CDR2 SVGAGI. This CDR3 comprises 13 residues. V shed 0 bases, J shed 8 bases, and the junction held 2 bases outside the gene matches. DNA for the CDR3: TGTGCCAGCAGTTACTCGCCAGGGGGCGGCTACACCTTC. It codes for CASSYSPGGGYTF.

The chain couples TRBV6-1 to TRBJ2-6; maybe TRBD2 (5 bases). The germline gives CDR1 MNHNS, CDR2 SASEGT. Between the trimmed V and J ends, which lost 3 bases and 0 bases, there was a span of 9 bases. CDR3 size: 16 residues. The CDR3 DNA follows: TGTGCCAGCAGTGACGGGATTTTCTCTGGGGCCAACGTCCTGACTTTC. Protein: CASSDGIFSGANVLTF.